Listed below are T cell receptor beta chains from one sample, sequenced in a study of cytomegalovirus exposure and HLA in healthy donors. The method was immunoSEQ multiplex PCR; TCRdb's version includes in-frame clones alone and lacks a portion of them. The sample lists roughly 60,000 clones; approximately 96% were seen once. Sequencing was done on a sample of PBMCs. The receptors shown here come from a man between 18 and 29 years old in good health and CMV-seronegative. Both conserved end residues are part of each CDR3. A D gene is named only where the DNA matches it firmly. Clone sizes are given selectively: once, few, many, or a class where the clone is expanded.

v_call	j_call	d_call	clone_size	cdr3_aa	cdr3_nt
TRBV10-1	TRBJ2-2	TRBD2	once	CASSESSLAGDWVGELFF	TGCGCCAGCAGTGAGTCGTCACTAGCGGGAGACTGGGTCGGGGAGCTGTTTTTT
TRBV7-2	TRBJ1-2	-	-	CASSLRGVDGYTF	TGTGCCAGCAGCTTACGGGGGGTCGATGGCTACACCTTC
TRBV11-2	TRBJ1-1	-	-	CASSLSGVRTEAFF	TGTGCCAGCAGCTTATCGGGTGTGAGGACTGAAGCTTTCTTT
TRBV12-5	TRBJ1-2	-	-	CASGLVLGQGLNYGYTF	TGTGCTAGTGGTTTGGTACTCGGCCAGGGGCTTAACTATGGCTACACCTTC
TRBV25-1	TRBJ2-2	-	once	CASSEWQGGNTGELFF	TGTGCCAGCAGTGAATGGCAGGGAGGAAACACCGGGGAGCTGTTTTTT
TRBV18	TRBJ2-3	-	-	CASSPDTGYINTQYF	TGTGCCAGCTCACCTGATACAGGGTATATCAATACGCAGTATTTT
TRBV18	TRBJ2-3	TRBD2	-	CASSPLTSFSDTQYF	TGTGCCAGCTCACCCTTGACTAGCTTCTCAGATACGCAGTATTTT
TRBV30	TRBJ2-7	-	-	CAWSLGWTYEQYF	TGTGCCTGGAGTCTGGGCTGGACCTACGAGCAGTACTTC
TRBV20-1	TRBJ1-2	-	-	CSQWRGHGYTF	TGCAGTCAATGGCGGGGTCATGGCTACACCTTC
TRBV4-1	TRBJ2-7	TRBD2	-	CASSQGTSGKYEQYF	TGCGCCAGCAGCCAGGGGACTAGCGGGAAATACGAGCAGTACTTC
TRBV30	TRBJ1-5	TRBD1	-	CAWRGQYNQPQHF	TGTGCCTGGAGGGGACAGTACAATCAGCCCCAGCATTTT
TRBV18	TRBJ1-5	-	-	CASSPQGNQPQHF	TGTGCCAGCTCACCACAGGGGAATCAGCCCCAGCATTTT
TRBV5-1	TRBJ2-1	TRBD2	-	CASSPGTKSGEQFF	TGCGCCAGCAGCCCGGGGACTAAGAGCGGTGAGCAGTTCTTC
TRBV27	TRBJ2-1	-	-	CASSPGGRNEQFF	TGTGCCAGCAGCCCCGGGGGGCGGAATGAGCAGTTCTTC
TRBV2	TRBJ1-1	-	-	CASSGQIMNTEAFF	TGTGCCAGCAGTGGACAGATCATGAACACTGAAGCTTTCTTT
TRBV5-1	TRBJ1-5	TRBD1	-	CASSLAGGRQPQHF	TGCGCCAGCAGCTTGGCAGGGGGCAGACAGCCCCAGCATTTT
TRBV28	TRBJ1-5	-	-	CASSFVRLSNQPQHF	TGTGCCAGCAGTTTTGTCAGACTTAGCAATCAGCCCCAGCATTTT
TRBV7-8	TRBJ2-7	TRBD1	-	CASSPRDRGNEQYF	TGTGCCAGCAGCCCCCGGGACAGGGGAAACGAGCAGTACTTC
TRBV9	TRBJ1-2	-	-	CASSVDPGADSRGYTF	TGTGCCAGCAGCGTAGACCCAGGGGCAGACAGTCGTGGCTACACCTTC
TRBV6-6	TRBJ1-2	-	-	CATSGGSYGYTF	TGTGCCACCAGCGGGGGAAGCTATGGCTACACCTTC
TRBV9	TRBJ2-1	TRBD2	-	CASSPKSRLAGGGNEQFF	TGTGCCAGCAGCCCCAAGTCGCGACTAGCGGGAGGTGGCAATGAGCAGTTCTTC
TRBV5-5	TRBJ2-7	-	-	CASSLSSYEQYF	TGTGCCAGCAGCTTGTCTAGCTACGAGCAGTACTTC
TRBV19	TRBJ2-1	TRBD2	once	CASSVSIAGRSYNEQFF	TGTGCCAGTAGTGTTAGTATAGCGGGAAGGTCCTACAATGAGCAGTTCTTC
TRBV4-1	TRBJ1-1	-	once	CASSPHSGGEAFF	TGCGCCAGCAGCCCCCACTCGGGGGGTGAAGCTTTCTTT
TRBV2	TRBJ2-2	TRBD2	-	CASKSGVNTGELFF	TGTGCCAGCAAGAGCGGGGTGAACACCGGGGAGCTGTTTTTT
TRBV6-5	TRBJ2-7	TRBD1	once	CASSKQGANYEQYF	TGTGCCAGCAGTAAACAGGGGGCAAATTACGAGCAGTACTTC